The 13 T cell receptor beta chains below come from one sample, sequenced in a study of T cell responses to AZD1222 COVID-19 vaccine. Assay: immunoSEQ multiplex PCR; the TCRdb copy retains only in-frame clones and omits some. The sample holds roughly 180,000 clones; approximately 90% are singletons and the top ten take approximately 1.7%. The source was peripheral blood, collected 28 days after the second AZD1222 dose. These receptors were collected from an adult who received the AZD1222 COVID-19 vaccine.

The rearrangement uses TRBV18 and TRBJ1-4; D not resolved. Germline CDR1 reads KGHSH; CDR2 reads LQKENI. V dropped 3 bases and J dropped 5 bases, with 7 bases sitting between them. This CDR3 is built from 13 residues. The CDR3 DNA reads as TGTGCCAGCTCACCCAACTCGAATGAAAAACTGTTTTTT. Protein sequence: CASSPNSNEKLFF.

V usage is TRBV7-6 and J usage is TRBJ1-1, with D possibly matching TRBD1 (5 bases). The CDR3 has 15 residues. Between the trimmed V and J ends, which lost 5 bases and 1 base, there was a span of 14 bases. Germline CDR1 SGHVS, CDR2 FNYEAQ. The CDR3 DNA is TGTGCCAGCAGCCCCCCAACCGGACAGAACACTGAAGCTTTCTTT. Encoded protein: CASSPPTGQNTEAFF.

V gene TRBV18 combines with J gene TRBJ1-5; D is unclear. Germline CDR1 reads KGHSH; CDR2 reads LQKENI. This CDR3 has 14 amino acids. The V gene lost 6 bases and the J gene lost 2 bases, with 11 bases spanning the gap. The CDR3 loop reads CASSPDGRNQPQHF. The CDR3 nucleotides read TGTGCCAGCTCCCCGGACGGGCGCAATCAGCCCCAGCATTTT.

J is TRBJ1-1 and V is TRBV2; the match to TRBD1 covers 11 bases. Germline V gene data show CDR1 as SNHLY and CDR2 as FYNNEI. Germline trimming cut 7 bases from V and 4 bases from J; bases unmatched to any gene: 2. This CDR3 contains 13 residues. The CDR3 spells CASMDRGLTEAFF. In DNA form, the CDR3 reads TGTGCCAGCATGGACAGGGGGCTCACTGAAGCTTTCTTT. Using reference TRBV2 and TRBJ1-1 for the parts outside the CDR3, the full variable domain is EPEVTQTPSHQVTQMGQEVILRCVPISNHLYFYWYRQILGQKVEFLVSFYNNEISEKSEIFDDQFSVERPDGSNFTLKIRSTKLEDSAMYFCASMDRGLTEAFFGQGTRLTVV.

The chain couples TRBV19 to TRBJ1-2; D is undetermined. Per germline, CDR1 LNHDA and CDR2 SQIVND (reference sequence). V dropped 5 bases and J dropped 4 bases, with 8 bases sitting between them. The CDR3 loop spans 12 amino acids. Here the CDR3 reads CASSPWGYGYTF. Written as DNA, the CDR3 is TGTGCCAGTAGTCCCTGGGGCTATGGCTACACCTTC.

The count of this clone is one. The CDR3 DNA reads as TGTGCCAGCAGTTTAGGGCAGGGGGTAAATCAGCCCCAGCATTTT. Amino acids: CASSLGQGVNQPQHF. The gene calls are TRBV27 and TRBJ1-5; 7 bases are a match to TRBD1. Germline loops: CDR1 MNHEY, CDR2 SMNVEV (reference sequence). The CDR3 is 15 residues long. The junction had 5 bases not matched to a gene; V was cut back by 2 bases and J by 4 bases.

The CDR3 is CASSAQAGGGGSTEAFF. The CDR3 coding sequence is TGTGCCAGCAGCGCCCAAGCAGGTGGGGGAGGTAGCACTGAAGCTTTCTTT. This chain joins TRBV9 and TRBJ1-1, with TRBD1 as a possible D gene (5 bases). Germline values: CDR1 SGDLS, CDR2 YYNGEE. CDR3 length: 17 residues. The V end lost 3 bases, the J end lost 4 bases, and 22 bases lay between the germline ends.

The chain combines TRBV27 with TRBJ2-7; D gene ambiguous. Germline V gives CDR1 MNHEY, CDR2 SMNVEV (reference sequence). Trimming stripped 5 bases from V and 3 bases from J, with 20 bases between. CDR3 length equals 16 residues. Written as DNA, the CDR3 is TGTGCCAGCAGTGACCCTCGCTCGGCGACTCGCTACGAGCAGTACTTC. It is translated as CASSDPRSATRYEQYF.

CDR3: CASSEGVNTEAFF. CDR3 sequence (DNA): TGCGCCAGCAGCGAGGGGGTGAACACTGAAGCTTTCTTT. The J gene is TRBJ1-1, the V gene TRBV5-1, with D possibly matching TRBD1 (6 bases). Germline V gives CDR1 SGHRS, CDR2 YFSETQ. The CDR3 spans 13 residues. Trimming shortened V by 4 bases and J by 0 bases, and 7 bases separated the two germline ends.

The CDR3 nucleotides are TGTGCCAGCAGCTTGGATCTGGGACTTGGCGAGCAGTACTTC. It translates to CASSLDLGLGEQYF. This chain connects TRBV5-4 to TRBJ2-7; perhaps TRBD2 as D (6 bases). V gave up 0 bases and J gave up 6 bases, with 13 bases separating them. CDR3 length: 14 residues. CDR1 is SGHNT and CDR2 is YYREEE in the germline V gene (reference sequence).

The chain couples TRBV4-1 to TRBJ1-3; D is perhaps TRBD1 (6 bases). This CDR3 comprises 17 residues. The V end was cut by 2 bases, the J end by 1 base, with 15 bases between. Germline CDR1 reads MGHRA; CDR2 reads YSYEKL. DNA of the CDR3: TGCGCCAGCAGCCAAAAACAGTCGGGGGCGTCTGGAAACACCATATATTTT. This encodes CASSQKQSGASGNTIYF.

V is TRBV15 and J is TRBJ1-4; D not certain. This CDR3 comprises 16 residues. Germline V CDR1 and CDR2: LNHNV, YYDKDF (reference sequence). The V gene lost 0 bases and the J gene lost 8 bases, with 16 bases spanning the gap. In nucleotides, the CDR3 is TGTGCCACCAGCAGAGACCATACCCCCTTAGGGGAAAAACTGTTTTTT. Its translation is CATSRDHTPLGEKLFF.

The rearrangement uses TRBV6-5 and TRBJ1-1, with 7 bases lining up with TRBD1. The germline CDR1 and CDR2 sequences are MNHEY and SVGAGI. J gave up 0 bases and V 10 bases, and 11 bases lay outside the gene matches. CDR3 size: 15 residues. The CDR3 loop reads CATYWITGVNTEAFF. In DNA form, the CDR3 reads TGTGCCACCTACTGGATTACAGGGGTGAACACTGAAGCTTTCTTT.